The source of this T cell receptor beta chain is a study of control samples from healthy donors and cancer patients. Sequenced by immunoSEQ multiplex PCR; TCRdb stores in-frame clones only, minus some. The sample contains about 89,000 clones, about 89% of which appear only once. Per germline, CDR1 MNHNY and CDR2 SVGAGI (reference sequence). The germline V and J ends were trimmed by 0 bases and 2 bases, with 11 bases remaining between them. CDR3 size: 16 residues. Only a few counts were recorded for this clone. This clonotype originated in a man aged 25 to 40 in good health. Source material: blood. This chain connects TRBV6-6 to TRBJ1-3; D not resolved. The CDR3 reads CASSYSSKGTGNTIYF. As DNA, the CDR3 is TGTGCCAGCAGTTACTCCTCTAAAGGGACTGGAAACACCATATATTTT.